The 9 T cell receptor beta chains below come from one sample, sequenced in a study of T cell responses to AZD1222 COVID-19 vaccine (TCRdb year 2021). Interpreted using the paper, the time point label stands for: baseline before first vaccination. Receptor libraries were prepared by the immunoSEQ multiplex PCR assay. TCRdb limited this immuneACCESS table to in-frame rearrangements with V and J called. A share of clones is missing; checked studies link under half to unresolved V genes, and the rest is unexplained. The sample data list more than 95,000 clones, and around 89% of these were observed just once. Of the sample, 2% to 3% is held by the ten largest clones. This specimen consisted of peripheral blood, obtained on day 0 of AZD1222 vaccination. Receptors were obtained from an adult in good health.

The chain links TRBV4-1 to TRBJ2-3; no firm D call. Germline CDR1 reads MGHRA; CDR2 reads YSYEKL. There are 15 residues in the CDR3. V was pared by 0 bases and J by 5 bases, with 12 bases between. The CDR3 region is CASSQDMWGQDTQYF. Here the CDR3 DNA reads TGCGCCAGCAGCCAAGATATGTGGGGTCAAGATACGCAGTATTTT.

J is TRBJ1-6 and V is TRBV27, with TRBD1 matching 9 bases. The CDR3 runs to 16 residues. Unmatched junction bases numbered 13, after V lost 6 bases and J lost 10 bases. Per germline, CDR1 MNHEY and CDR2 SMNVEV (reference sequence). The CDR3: CASSTRPGQGRSPLHF. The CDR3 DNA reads TGTGCCAGCAGCACCCGACCGGGACAGGGCAGGTCACCCCTCCACTTT.

The CDR3 is CASSPGQGGTGNTIYF. Written as DNA, the CDR3 is TGTGCCAGCTCACCCGGACAGGGGGGCACTGGAAACACCATATATTTT. The chain carries TRBV18 and TRBJ1-3, with TRBD1 identical over 10 bases. V lost 3 bases and J lost 2; bases outside the gene matches: 4. The CDR3 spans 16 residues. Germline V gene sequence: CDR1 KGHSH, CDR2 LQKENI.

In DNA, the CDR3 is TGTGCCAGCAGTCTGACTACCGGAAGCAATCAGCCCCAGCATTTT. It specifies CASSLTTGSNQPQHF. The chain has TRBV2 and TRBJ1-5; D unresolved. Deletions cut 5 bases from V and 1 base from J, with 12 bases between. Germline CDR1 is SNHLY and CDR2 is FYNNEI. This CDR3 is 15 amino acids long.

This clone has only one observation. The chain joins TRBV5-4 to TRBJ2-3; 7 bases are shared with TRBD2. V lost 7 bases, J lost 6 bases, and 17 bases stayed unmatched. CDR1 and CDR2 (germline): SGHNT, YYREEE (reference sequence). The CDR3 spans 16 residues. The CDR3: CASRRSGVEGTDTQYF. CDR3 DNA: TGTGCCAGCCGGAGGAGCGGGGTAGAGGGGACCGATACGCAGTATTTT.

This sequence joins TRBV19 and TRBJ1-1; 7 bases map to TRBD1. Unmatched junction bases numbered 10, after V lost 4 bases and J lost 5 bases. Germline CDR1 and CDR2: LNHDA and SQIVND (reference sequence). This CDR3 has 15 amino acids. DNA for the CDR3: TGTGCCAGTAGTAGCTCGACAGGGTGGTGGACTGAAGCTTTCTTT. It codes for CASSSSTGWWTEAFF.

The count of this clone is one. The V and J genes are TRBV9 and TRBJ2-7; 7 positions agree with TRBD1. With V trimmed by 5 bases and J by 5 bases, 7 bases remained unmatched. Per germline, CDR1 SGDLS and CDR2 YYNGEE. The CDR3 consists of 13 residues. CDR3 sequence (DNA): TGTGCCAGCAGTGACAGGGTTTCCCACGAGCAGTACTTC. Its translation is CASSDRVSHEQYF.

CDR3 residues: CASSSIPGGNTEAFF. CDR3 nucleotide sequence: TGTGCCAGCAGCTCGATTCCAGGGGGGAACACTGAAGCTTTCTTT. The chain couples TRBV11-2 to TRBJ1-1, with 7 nucleotides matching TRBD1. Germline loops: CDR1 SGHAT, CDR2 FQNNGV. The trim removed 4 bases at V and 1 base at J, leaving 6 bases unmatched. This CDR3 is 15 amino acids long.

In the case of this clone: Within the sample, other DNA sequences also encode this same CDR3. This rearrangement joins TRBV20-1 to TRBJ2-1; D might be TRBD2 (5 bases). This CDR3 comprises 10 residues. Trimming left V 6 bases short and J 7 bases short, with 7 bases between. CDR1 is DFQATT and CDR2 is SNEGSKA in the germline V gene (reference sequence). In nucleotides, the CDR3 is TGCAGTGCCCGACTAAATGAGCAGTTCTTC. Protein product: CSARLNEQFF.